The clone carrying this T cell receptor beta chain came up a few times. The CDR3 runs to 14 residues. CDR1 and CDR2 from the germline V gene are SGHRS and YFSETQ. Trimming stripped 0 bases from V and 7 bases from J, with 13 bases between. Using a J-beta primer mix together with a sample-barcoded 5' primer, a second PCR was run for roughly 7 to 11 cycles. TCRdb reanalysed the 5' RACE reads using MiXCR and keeps one entry per CDR3 protein. The repertoire holds fewer than 900,000 distinct CDR3 sequences, with about 52% as singletons. The entry originates in a study of blood T cells in healthy people across ages. Donation came from healthy Caucasian individuals in Russia who were aged roughly 6 to 95. They isolated at least 6 million PBMCs from each sample.

The source of this sequence is a woman aged 60 to 75 in good health. The chain combines TRBV5-1 with TRBJ1-2, with a weak D call TRBD1 (5 bases). Sequencing input: blood. DNA of the CDR3: TGCGCCAGCAGCTTGGCCCCGACAGAGGGTGGCTACACCTTC. Translated: CASSLAPTEGGYTF.